The 16 T cell receptor beta chains presented below share a single source sample, sequenced in a study of T cell repertoires in cytomegalovirus infection. TCRdb reanalysed the reads using MiXCR and keeps one entry per CDR3 protein. Among around 58,000 distinct CDR3 sequences listed, around 20% were seen once. No antigens are known for them. The sequencing here drew on CD8+ T cells from cultured PBMCs, taken from culture after CMV antigen stimulation. These receptors were collected from a human donor in good health (CMV status not recorded). Some clones in this sample may be carry-over from other donors' samples.

The V and J genes are TRBV7-8 and TRBJ1-1; the match to TRBD1 covers 7 bases. CDR3 length equals 17 residues. Germline assignment: CDR1 SGHVS and CDR2 FQNEAQ. V was clipped by 2 bases and J by 1 base; unmatched bases: 10. Here the CDR3 DNA reads TGTGCCAGCAGCTTACGTCAGGGGGGAGGGGGGAACACTGAAGCTTTCTTT. This encodes CASSLRQGGGGNTEAFF.

V and J are TRBV6-2 or TRBV6-3 and TRBJ1-5; 11 bases match TRBD1. This CDR3 has 16 amino acids. Germline loops: CDR1 MNHEY, CDR2 SVGEGT. After removal of 2 bases from V and 3 bases from J, the junction contained 3 bases not matched to a gene. CDR3 in amino acids: CASSYPGQGDNQPQHF. CDR3 DNA: TGTGCCAGCAGTTACCCGGGACAGGGGGACAATCAGCCCCAGCATTTT.

The chain joins TRBV7-9 to TRBJ1-5; possible D gene TRBD1, 5 bases. Germline lookup yields CDR1 SEHNR and CDR2 FQNEAQ (reference sequence). The CDR3 is 12 amino acids. V was shortened by 5 bases and J by 8 bases, with 10 bases between the two germline ends. The CDR3 DNA reads TGTGCCAGCAGCCCCGGGACTGAGCCCCAGCATTTT. Residues: CASSPGTEPQHF.

This clonotype turned up a few times. This chain uses TRBV12-3 or TRBV12-4 with TRBJ1-2, with D uncertain. The CDR3 runs 12 residues. V dropped 2 bases and J dropped 6 bases, with 7 bases sitting between them. In nucleotides, the CDR3 is TGTGCCAGCAGTTTAAGGAGGGATGGCTACACCTTC. The encoded protein is CASSLRRDGYTF.

This clonotype was found a few times. This rearrangement joins TRBV5-1 to TRBJ1-2, with no clear D. Per the germline V gene, CDR1 is SGHRS and CDR2 is YFSETQ. The CDR3 spans 11 residues. V shed 8 bases and J shed 8 bases, with 13 bases lying between them. The CDR3 sequence is CASLLEDGYTF. CDR3 nucleotides: TGCGCCAGTCTCCTGGAGGACGGCTACACCTTC.

The table lists this clonotype with a few counts. CDR3 in DNA: TGTGCCAGCAGCTTACGGTCAGGAAGCCATGGCTACACCTTC. This codes for CASSLRSGSHGYTF. The chain joins TRBV7-8 to TRBJ1-2; D uncertain. The CDR3 spans 14 residues. The V and J ends lost 2 bases and 6 bases respectively, with 13 bases between them. Germline V gene lookup returns CDR1 SGHVS and CDR2 FQNEAQ.

This chain joins TRBV4-3 and TRBJ2-5, with D possibly TRBD2 on 5 matching bases. Germline V gives CDR1 LGHNA, CDR2 YSLEER. The CDR3 length is 14 residues. V lost 1 base and J lost 5, with 11 bases in between. The CDR3 loop reads CASSQVWGEETQYF. As DNA, the CDR3 is TGCGCCAGCAGCCAAGTATGGGGAGAGGAGACCCAGTACTTC.

The V call is TRBV4-1, the J call TRBJ1-6; the match to TRBD1 covers 7 bases. V shed 6 bases and J 8 bases; nucleotides not matched to a gene: 13. In germline, CDR1 is MGHRA, CDR2 YSYEKL. This CDR3 is built from 16 residues. CDR3 sequence (DNA): TGCGCCAGCAGACCCGACGACAGGGCCTTCCATTCACCCCTCCACTTT. Translating it yields CASRPDDRAFHSPLHF.

A few counts support this clonotype. The V call is TRBV10-3, the J call TRBJ2-1, with TRBD2 matching over 8 bases. V lost 0 bases to trimming and J lost 5 bases; unmatched junction nucleotides: 15. Looked up from germline, CDR1 is ENHRY and CDR2 is SYGVKD. The CDR3 runs to 19 residues. CDR3 protein: CAISESFAGGPLKDNEQFF. In nucleotides, the CDR3 is TGTGCCATCAGTGAGTCGTTTGCGGGGGGCCCCTTGAAGGACAATGAGCAGTTCTTC.

V usage is TRBV7-9 and J usage is TRBJ2-1, with D hard to call. V lost 5 bases and J lost 0, with 20 bases in between. The CDR3 has 18 residues. Per germline, CDR1 SEHNR and CDR2 FQNEAQ (reference sequence). In nucleotides, the CDR3 is TGTGCCAGCAGCCCCGCTCATCCGGATCGAAGCTCCTACAATGAGCAGTTCTTC. Encoded protein: CASSPAHPDRSSYNEQFF.

The gene calls are TRBV28 and TRBJ2-1, with D maybe TRBD2 (6 bases). The CDR3 sequence is 17 residues long. Trimming pared 3 bases from V and 3 bases from J, leaving 18 bases between. Germline CDR1 and CDR2: MDHEN and SYDVKM. The DNA of the CDR3 is TGTGCCAGCAGTTTGGAGGGTCCTAGCCGATACTACAATGAGCAGTTCTTC. Translating it yields CASSLEGPSRYYNEQFF.

The CDR3 DNA reads as TGTGCCAGCAGCCCGACAGGGAGGAACAATGAGCAGTTCTTC. Translating gives CASSPTGRNNEQFF. This rearrangement joins TRBV6-2 or TRBV6-3 to TRBJ2-1; possible D gene TRBD1, 7 bases. Trimming removed 6 bases from V and 5 bases from J, with 14 bases in between. CDR3 length: 14 amino acids. CDR1 is MNHEY, CDR2 SVGEGT, per germline.

V is TRBV7-6 and J is TRBJ2-1, with TRBD1 matching over 8 bases. Germline V gene lookup returns CDR1 SGHVS and CDR2 FNYEAQ. The ends lost 4 bases at V and 7 bases at J; junction bases unmatched: 9. The CDR3 runs to 15 residues. CDR3 protein: CASSSRQGINNEQFF. In DNA form, the CDR3 reads TGTGCCAGCAGCTCTCGACAGGGGATAAATAATGAGCAGTTCTTC. The variable domain in full, with the rest retrieved from reference TRBV7-6 and TRBJ2-1, is GAGVSQSPRYKVTKRGQDVALRCDPISGHVSLYWYRQALGQGPEFLTYFNYEAQQDKSGLPNDRFSAERPEGSISTLTIQRTEQRDSAMYRCASSSRQGINNEQFFGPGTRLTVL.

This clonotype was detected only once. The V call is TRBV27, the J call TRBJ1-4; 8 nucleotides match TRBD1. Looked up from germline, CDR1 is MNHEY and CDR2 is SMNVEV (reference sequence). The CDR3 totals 15 residues. V shed 5 bases and J 1 base; nucleotides not matched to a gene: 3. CDR3 loop: CASSPTGGTNEKLFF. The CDR3 DNA is TGTGCCAGCAGTCCTACAGGGGGAACTAATGAAAAACTGTTTTTT.

This clonotype occurred many times. V is TRBV4-1 and J is TRBJ1-1, with D possibly TRBD1 on 6 matching bases. Looked up from germline, CDR1 is MGHRA and CDR2 is YSYEKL. The CDR3 contains 17 residues. The germline V and J ends were trimmed by 4 bases and 6 bases, with 24 bases remaining between them. DNA for the CDR3: TGCGCCAGCAGCCCCACCCACGTAACAGGGCTTGGCGCTGAAGCTTTCTTT. This sequence encodes CASSPTHVTGLGAEAFF.

This clonotype was counted a single time. The V gene is TRBV10-3, the J gene TRBJ2-3, with 8 bases that match TRBD1. Looked up from germline, CDR1 is ENHRY and CDR2 is SYGVKD. Losses at the gene ends were 0 bases for V and 3 bases for J; bases not matched to a gene: 8. CDR3 length equals 17 residues. CDR3 sequence: CAISESVAGGETDTQYF. DNA of the CDR3: TGTGCCATCAGTGAGTCGGTGGCAGGGGGCGAAACAGATACGCAGTATTTT.